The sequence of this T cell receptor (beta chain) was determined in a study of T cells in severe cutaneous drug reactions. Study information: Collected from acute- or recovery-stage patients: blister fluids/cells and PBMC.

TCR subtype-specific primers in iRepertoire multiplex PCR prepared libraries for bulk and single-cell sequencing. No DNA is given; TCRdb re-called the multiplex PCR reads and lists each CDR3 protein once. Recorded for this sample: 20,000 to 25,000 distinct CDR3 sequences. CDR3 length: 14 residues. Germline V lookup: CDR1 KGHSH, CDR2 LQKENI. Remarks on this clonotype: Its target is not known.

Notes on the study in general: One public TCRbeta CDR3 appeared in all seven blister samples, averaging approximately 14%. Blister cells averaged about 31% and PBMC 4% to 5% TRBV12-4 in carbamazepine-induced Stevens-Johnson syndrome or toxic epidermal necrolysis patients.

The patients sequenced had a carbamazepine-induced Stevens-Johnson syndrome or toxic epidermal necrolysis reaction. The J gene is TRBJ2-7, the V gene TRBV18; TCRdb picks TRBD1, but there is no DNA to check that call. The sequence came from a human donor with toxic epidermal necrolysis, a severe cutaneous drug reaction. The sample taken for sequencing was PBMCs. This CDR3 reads CASSPAQASYEQYF. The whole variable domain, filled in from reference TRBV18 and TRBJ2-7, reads NAGVMQNPRHLVRRRGQEARLRCSPMKGHSHVYWYRQLPEEGLKFMVYLQKENIIDESGMPKERFSAEFPKEGPSILRIQQVVRGDSAAYFCASSPAQASYEQYFGPGTRLTVT.